A single sample is the source of the 17 T cell receptor beta chains below, sequenced in a study of early T cells in non-severe SARS-CoV-2 infection. TCRdb recomputed calls from the 5' RACE reads with MiXCR, one row per CDR3 protein. The sample contains 34,000 or so distinct CDR3 sequences, approximately 10% of which appear only once. The sequenced sample consisted of whole blood. The receptors were gathered from an adult who was a healthcare worker with PCR-confirmed SARS-CoV-2 infection or an uninfected control (not recorded which).

This clonotype occurred a few times. The CDR3 spells CASSLRAGGLDNEQFF. CDR3 sequence (DNA): TGTGCCAGCAGCTTGAGAGCGGGGGGCTTGGACAATGAGCAGTTCTTC. V is TRBV11-3 and J is TRBJ2-1; 9 positions match TRBD2. The ends lost 3 bases at V and 5 bases at J; junction bases unmatched: 8. The CDR3 runs 16 residues. Germline CDR1 SGHNT, CDR2 YENEEA.

This clonotype turned up a few times. The chain uses TRBV3-1 and TRBJ1-3; unclear D gene. The CDR3 length is 17 residues. Germline V gives CDR1 LGHDT, CDR2 YNNKEL (reference sequence). Trimming took 0 bases from V and 3 from J, leaving 15 bases between them. CDR3 sequence reads: CASSQELGGFDGNTIYF. For the CDR3, the DNA is TGTGCCAGCAGCCAAGAGCTAGGAGGCTTCGATGGAAACACCATATATTTT.

This clonotype has a handful of counts. CDR3 nucleotide sequence: TGTGCCAGCAGCCAGAGTAATGGAGATACGCAGTATTTT. It codes for CASSQSNGDTQYF. This rearrangement joins TRBV14 to TRBJ2-3; D uncertain. V lost 3 bases to trimming and J lost 5 bases, with 9 bases between them. CDR3 size: 13 residues. Germline V gives CDR1 SGHDN, CDR2 FVKESK.

The chain employs TRBV9 and TRBJ2-7; tentatively, D is TRBD1 or TRBD2 (6 bases each). The CDR3 covers 15 residues. V lost 3 bases and J 3 bases, leaving 16 bases between the germline ends. Germline V gene sequence: CDR1 SGDLS, CDR2 YYNGEE. CDR3 loop: CASSGEGGLGYEQYF. DNA of the CDR3: TGTGCCAGCAGCGGAGAGGGGGGTTTAGGCTACGAGCAGTACTTC.

This clonotype was seen repeatedly, ten times or more. The chain links TRBV12-3 or TRBV12-4 to TRBJ2-5; no clear D. With 1 base removed from V and 4 bases from J, the gap between germline ends came to 13 bases. The CDR3 length is 15 residues. CDR3: CASSLDAMGRETQYF. CDR3 sequence (DNA): TGTGCCAGCAGTTTAGATGCCATGGGTCGAGAGACCCAGTACTTC.

The sample holds many counts of this clonotype. The chain employs TRBV7-2 and TRBJ1-1, with TRBD1 as a possible D gene (5 bases). The V end was cut by 5 bases, the J end by 0 bases, with 13 bases between. The CDR3 consists of 15 residues. In germline, CDR1 is SGHTA, CDR2 FQGNSA. The DNA for the CDR3 is TGTGCCAGCAGCCAACAGACGGGGCTGAACACTGAAGCTTTCTTT. It codes for CASSQQTGLNTEAFF.

The rearrangement joins TRBV29-1 to TRBJ2-3; the D gene is possibly TRBD2 (6 bases). The germline V and J ends were trimmed by 6 bases and 0 bases, with 10 bases remaining between them. The CDR3 extends over 13 amino acids. The germline V gene encodes CDR1 SQVTM and CDR2 ANQGSEA. This CDR3 reads CSVARGSTDTQYF. The CDR3 nucleotides read TGCAGCGTCGCTCGGGGGAGCACAGATACGCAGTATTTT.

This chain links TRBV9 with TRBJ1-1; D gene uncertain. CDR3 length: 15 residues. Looked up from germline, CDR1 is SGDLS and CDR2 is YYNGEE. V lost 4 bases, J lost 0 bases, and 13 bases lay in between. The CDR3 DNA is TGTGCCAGCAGCCCAGAGGTCGGGGTGAACACTGAAGCTTTCTTT. Amino acid sequence: CASSPEVGVNTEAFF.

This clonotype was counted many times. CDR3 loop: CASSPVDRGSEKLFF. The CDR3 DNA is TGTGCCAGCAGCCCGGTCGACAGGGGCAGTGAAAAACTGTTTTTT. This chain uses TRBV5-6 with TRBJ1-4; 8 positions agree with TRBD1. Per the germline V gene, CDR1 is SGHDT and CDR2 is YYEEEE. The CDR3 sequence is 15 residues long. V dropped 4 bases and J dropped 7; count of bases not matched to a gene: 9.

This clonotype is deemed medium-sized (0.01 to 0.1%). This sequence joins TRBV24-1 and TRBJ2-3; D is possibly TRBD1 or TRBD2 (5 bases each). Trimming pared 9 bases from V and 1 base from J, leaving 19 bases between. CDR1 is KGHDR, CDR2 SFDVKD, per germline. The CDR3 spans 16 residues. This CDR3 reads CATRGEPFFGTDTQYF. The CDR3 bases are TGTGCCACCCGAGGGGAACCCTTCTTCGGCACAGATACGCAGTATTTT.

This clonotype was recorded a few times. The chain has TRBV5-6 and TRBJ2-5; possible D gene TRBD2, 6 bases. This CDR3 has 15 residues. Germline-derived CDR1 and CDR2 are SGHDT and YYEEEE. V dropped 0 bases and J dropped 0 bases, with 9 bases sitting between them. The CDR3 sequence: CASSLGDWYQETQYF. The CDR3 coding sequence is TGTGCCAGCAGCTTGGGGGACTGGTACCAAGAGACCCAGTACTTC.

In its sample, this clonotype was seen a few times. The chain couples TRBV5-4 to TRBJ2-1; either TRBD1 or TRBD2 may fit D (5 bases each). The CDR3 consists of 16 residues. Trimming took 1 base from V and 3 from J, leaving 14 bases between them. From germline, CDR1 is SGHNT and CDR2 YYREEE (reference sequence). CDR3 residues: CASSLFRGRGYNEQFF. The CDR3 coding sequence is TGTGCCAGCAGCTTGTTTAGGGGACGGGGCTACAATGAGCAGTTCTTC.

Within the sample, this clonotype is medium-sized. This chain connects TRBV3-1 to TRBJ2-3, with TRBD2 matching over 13 bases. Trimming took 3 bases from V and 7 from J; bases not matched to a gene: 4. There are 15 residues in the CDR3. Germline lookup yields CDR1 LGHDT and CDR2 YNNKEL (reference sequence). In nucleotides, the CDR3 is TGTGCCAGCAGCCACGGGACTAGCGGGGAGCATACGCAGTATTTT. As protein: CASSHGTSGEHTQYF.

This clonotype has ten or more counts. Mismatch with germline at one junction end may stem from a read error. The rearrangement uses TRBV12-3 or TRBV12-4 and TRBJ2-7; TRBD2 aligns across 7 bases. This CDR3 has 14 residues. CDR3 sequence: CASSLGGLAGERHF. CDR3 nucleotide sequence: TGTGCCAGCAGTTTAGGGGGCCTGGCGGGGGAAAGACACTTC.

This clonotype was recorded at least ten times. DNA of the CDR3: TGTGCCAGCAGGGAGACAGGGTCCGGCTACGAGCAGTACTTC. Its protein product is CASRETGSGYEQYF. The rearrangement uses TRBV3-1 and TRBJ2-7; TRBD1 aligns across 7 bases. Trimming cost V 6 bases and J 3 bases; bases outside gene matches: 8. Looked up from germline, CDR1 is LGHDT and CDR2 is YNNKEL (reference sequence). This CDR3 region has 14 residues.

This clonotype was seen at least ten times. The chain is built from TRBV20-1 and TRBJ2-1, with TRBD2 matching 10 bases. This CDR3 contains 17 residues. CDR1 DFQATT and CDR2 SNEGSKA come from the germline V gene (reference sequence). V lost 3 bases and J lost 7; bases outside the gene matches: 15. CDR3 in DNA: TGCAGTGCTAGTAGGAGCGGGGGGGCCTCAGTGCGGAATGAGCAGTTCTTC. Encoded protein: CSASRSGGASVRNEQFF.

The chain couples TRBV7-9 to TRBJ1-2, with D unclear. This CDR3 contains 12 residues. The V end lost 5 bases, the J end lost 3 bases, and 7 bases lay between the germline ends. In germline, CDR1 is SEHNR, CDR2 FQNEAQ (reference sequence). The CDR3 loop reads CASSPDYYGYTF. For the CDR3, the DNA is TGTGCCAGCAGCCCCGACTACTATGGCTACACCTTC.